The 26 T cell receptor beta chains in this list originate from one sample, sequenced in a study of OX40 agonist ivuxolimab in advanced cancers. The assay was immunoSEQ multiplex PCR, and TCRdb's table has in-frame clones only and misses some. The sample contains tens of thousands of clones, around four fifths of which appear only once. Sequenced material: CD4+ or CD8+ T cells sorted from blood, taken in a trial of the OX40 agonist ivuxolimab. The receptors shown here come from an adult with an advanced solid tumor such as melanoma, head and neck, liver or kidney cancer.

This sequence joins TRBV19 and TRBJ1-5; the match to TRBD1 covers 9 bases. Germline V gives CDR1 LNHDA, CDR2 SQIVND (reference sequence). The V gene end was trimmed by 9 bases and the J gene end by 8 bases; junction bases not matched to a gene: 14. This CDR3 contains 15 residues. The CDR3, as DNA: TGTGCCAGCTCCAGAAGGACAGGGGAACTTGAGCCCCAGCATTTT. Translating it yields CASSRRTGELEPQHF.

The chain links TRBV7-9 to TRBJ1-2; D ambiguous. Trimming removed 1 base at V and 8 bases at J, with 14 bases between. The CDR3 has 14 residues. The V gene's germline CDR1 is SEHNR and CDR2 FQNEAQ (reference sequence). The CDR3 nucleotides are TGTGCCAGCAGCTTAGACCGTAGGGCGTCAGGCTACACCTTC. Protein: CASSLDRRASGYTF.

This chain joins TRBV7-2 and TRBJ2-1; 11 bases match TRBD2. CDR3 length: 16 amino acids. CDR1 and CDR2 (germline): SGHTA, FQGNSA. Trimming at V came to 5 bases and at J to 6 bases, leaving 9 bases not matched to a gene. CDR3 protein: CASSPVAGGPPNEQFF. The CDR3 DNA sequence: TGTGCCAGCAGCCCGGTAGCGGGGGGGCCGCCCAATGAGCAGTTCTTC.

This chain uses TRBV19 with TRBJ2-3, with 8 bases lining up with TRBD2. The trim removed 7 bases at V and 1 base at J, leaving 10 bases unmatched. Germline V lookup: CDR1 LNHDA, CDR2 SQIVND (reference sequence). The CDR3 loop spans 16 amino acids. The CDR3 is CASNGSGTRGTDTQYF. The CDR3 nucleotides read TGTGCCAGTAACGGTTCGGGGACTAGAGGCACAGATACGCAGTATTTT.

The V and J genes are TRBV27 and TRBJ2-5; TRBD2 might be the D (5 bases). Germline V lookup: CDR1 MNHEY, CDR2 SMNVEV (reference sequence). The CDR3 runs to 16 residues. Trimming stripped 6 bases from V and 2 bases from J, with 19 bases between. In DNA form, the CDR3 reads TGTGCCAGCAGCAAAAACCCTGAGGGCAGACAAGAGACCCAGTACTTC. Protein sequence: CASSKNPEGRQETQYF.

The J gene is TRBJ1-2, the V gene TRBV27, with a weak D call TRBD1 (5 bases). CDR1 and CDR2 from the germline V gene are MNHEY and SMNVEV (reference sequence). Trimming took off 6 bases at V and 2 bases at J, with 10 bases between the two ends. This CDR3 comprises 13 residues. The CDR3 bases are TGTGCCAGCAGGGGGACGGCGAACTATGGCTACACCTTC. As protein: CASRGTANYGYTF.

The genes are TRBV10-2 and TRBJ2-3, with D tentatively TRBD1 or TRBD2 (5 bases each). V dropped 0 bases and J dropped 0 bases, with 7 bases sitting between them. CDR1 WSHSY and CDR2 SAAADI come from the germline V gene. The CDR3 spans 15 residues. CDR3 sequence reads: CASSESGVSTDTQYF. The CDR3 DNA follows: TGCGCCAGCAGTGAGTCGGGGGTGAGCACAGATACGCAGTATTTT.

The chain carries TRBV6-1 and TRBJ2-7; a weak D match, TRBD1 (6 bases). Germline loops: CDR1 MNHNS, CDR2 SASEGT. The CDR3 has 13 amino acids. Trimming took 8 bases from V and 3 from J, leaving 14 bases between them. The CDR3 loop is CASSKTQGYEQYV. For the CDR3, the DNA is TGTGCCAGCTCCAAGACACAGGGCTACGAGCAGTACGTC.

The V call is TRBV28, the J call TRBJ2-5; 10 bases are shared with TRBD2. This CDR3 has 16 residues. V shed 3 bases and J 3 bases; nucleotides not matched to a gene: 7. Germline V gene data show CDR1 as MDHEN and CDR2 as SYDVKM. The chain's CDR3 is CASSFLSGRVEETQYF. CDR3 bases: TGTGCCAGCAGTTTCCTGAGCGGGAGGGTCGAAGAGACCCAGTACTTC. Filled out from reference TRBV28 and TRBJ2-5, the complete variable domain reads DVKVTQSSRYLVKRTGEKVFLECVQDMDHENMFWYRQDPGLGLRLIYFSYDVKMKEKGDIPEGYSVSREKKERFSLILESASTNQTSMYLCASSFLSGRVEETQYFGPGTRLLVL.

The chain links TRBV4-2 to TRBJ2-7; D could derive from TRBD1 or TRBD2 (5 bases each). Germline V gene sequence: CDR1 LGHNA, CDR2 YNFKEQ. V lost 0 bases, J lost 4 bases, and 13 bases lay in between. This CDR3 is 15 amino acids long. For the CDR3, the DNA is TGTGCCAGCAGCCAAGATCCGGGGCCGTCGTACGAGCAGTACGTC. Translated: CASSQDPGPSYEQYV.

The rearrangement joins TRBV5-6 to TRBJ2-1; TRBD2 aligns across 13 bases. With V trimmed by 2 bases and J by 0 bases, 8 bases remained unmatched. The CDR3 consists of 19 residues. Germline V gene sequence: CDR1 SGHDT, CDR2 YYEEEE. The CDR3 bases are TGTGCCAGCAGCTTAACGACTAGCGGGGGGTACAGCTCCTACAATGAGCAGTTCTTC. Encoded protein: CASSLTTSGGYSSYNEQFF.

A note on this clone: One end of the junction does not line up with germline, which may come from a read error. This sequence joins TRBV18 and TRBJ1-1; D uncertain. In germline, CDR1 is KGHSH, CDR2 LQKENI. The CDR3 extends over 14 amino acids. Here the CDR3 reads CATSGALMNTEAFF. CDR3 coding DNA: TGTGCCACCTCAGGAGCCCTAATGAACACTGAAGCTTTCTTT. The variable domain in full, with the rest retrieved from reference TRBV18 and TRBJ1-1, is NAGVMQNPRHLVRRRGQEARLRCSPMKGHSHVYWYRQLPEEGLKFMVYLQKENIIDESGMPKERFSAEFPKEGPSILRIQQVVRGDSAAYFCATSGALMNTEAFFGQGTRLTVV.

The rearrangement links TRBV27 to TRBJ2-1; 11 bases agree with TRBD1. Germline lookup yields CDR1 MNHEY and CDR2 SMNVEV (reference sequence). V dropped 5 bases and J dropped 8; count of bases not matched to a gene: 8. The CDR3 totals 15 residues. CDR3 protein: CASSPSRTGGDEQFF. CDR3 DNA sequence: TGTGCCAGCAGTCCCAGCCGGACAGGGGGCGATGAGCAGTTCTTC.

The chain combines TRBV13 with TRBJ2-3; D may match TRBD1 or TRBD2 (5 bases each). The CDR3 is made up of 14 amino acids. V lost 5 bases, J lost 5 bases, and 14 bases lay in between. Germline V CDR1 and CDR2: PRHDT, FYEKMQ (reference sequence). Here the CDR3 DNA reads TGTGCCAGCAGCCCCAGGGACGCAATAGATACGCAGTATTTT. Protein sequence: CASSPRDAIDTQYF.

The chain combines TRBV21-1 with TRBJ1-5. TRBV21-1 is reported as a pseudogene. The CDR3 sequence is 17 residues long. The CDR3 region has the DNA TGTGCCAGCAGCAAAGTGAGGGACCCGCGGTCAGGGCAGCCCCAGCATTTT. This translates into CASSKVRDPRSGQPQHF.

The chain uses TRBV7-2 and TRBJ2-7; the match to TRBD1 covers 7 bases. This CDR3 has 14 residues. V lost 5 bases, J lost 3 bases, and 7 bases stayed unmatched. Germline V gene sequence: CDR1 SGHTA, CDR2 FQGNSA. The CDR3 spells CASSPGQINYEQYV. CDR3 DNA: TGTGCCAGCAGCCCGGGACAGATCAACTACGAGCAGTACGTC.

The V and J genes are TRBV7-8 and TRBJ2-2; 9 bases match TRBD2. V lost 2 bases, J lost 6 bases, and 13 bases stayed unmatched. The CDR3 runs to 18 residues. The germline CDR1 and CDR2 sequences are SGHVS and FQNEAQ. The DNA of the CDR3 is TGTGCCAGCAGCTTATTTCTCGGGGCGGGAGGGCCTTCCGGGGAGCTGTTTTTT. This gives the protein CASSLFLGAGGPSGELFF.

This chain links TRBV27 with TRBJ2-6; no firm D call. The CDR3 sequence is 16 residues long. V was shortened by 5 bases and J by 0 bases, with 11 bases between the two germline ends. Germline CDR1 and CDR2: MNHEY and SMNVEV (reference sequence). The CDR3 coding sequence is TGTGCCAGCAGTCCTAAGCTGATCTCTGGGGCCAACGTCCTGACTTTC. It translates to CASSPKLISGANVLTF.

The rearrangement links TRBV9 to TRBJ2-4, with a possible D match to TRBD1 (6 bases). This CDR3 contains 15 residues. Germline-derived CDR1 and CDR2 are SGDLS and YYNGEE. The V gene lost 3 bases and the J gene lost 7 bases, with 17 bases spanning the gap. The CDR3 nucleotides are TGTGCCAGCAGCGGAGAACAGGGCTGGGGTAACATTCAGTACTTC. Translating gives CASSGEQGWGNIQYF.

The chain recombines TRBV27 with TRBJ2-3; 7 bases match TRBD2. The CDR3 is made up of 14 amino acids. Germline V CDR1 and CDR2: MNHEY, SMNVEV (reference sequence). The V segment lost 4 bases and the J segment 4 bases; nucleotides outside the gene matches: 5. CDR3 residues: CASSWGTKSDTQYF. In nucleotides, the CDR3 is TGTGCCAGCAGTTGGGGGACTAAATCAGATACGCAGTATTTT.

The V gene is TRBV19, the J gene TRBJ2-6; D possibly uses TRBD1 or TRBD2 (5 bases each). With 6 bases removed from V and 0 bases from J, the gap between germline ends came to 6 bases. Germline V gives CDR1 LNHDA, CDR2 SQIVND (reference sequence). CDR3 length equals 14 residues. Here the CDR3 DNA reads TGTGCCAGTAGGGGACCCTCTGGGGCCAACGTCCTGACTTTC. Translating gives CASRGPSGANVLTF.

This clone is a singleton in its sample. The V and J genes are TRBV27 and TRBJ1-2, with D possibly matching TRBD1 (6 bases). The CDR3 runs 14 residues. Germline V gene lookup returns CDR1 MNHEY and CDR2 SMNVEV (reference sequence). V lost 6 bases to trimming and J lost 6 bases, with 17 bases between them. The CDR3 here is CASSQIKGEDGYTF. CDR3 nucleotides: TGTGCCAGCAGCCAGATCAAGGGGGAGGATGGCTACACCTTC.

V and J are TRBV6-4 and TRBJ1-4, with D maybe TRBD1 (5 bases). V dropped 6 bases and J dropped 5 bases, with 13 bases sitting between them. The CDR3 runs 14 residues. Germline values: CDR1 MRHNA, CDR2 SNTAGT. In DNA form, the CDR3 reads TGTGCCAGCAGCCCCGGGAGGGGCAATGAAAAACTGTTTTTT. Protein: CASSPGRGNEKLFF.

The genes are TRBV5-1 and TRBJ2-1; 8 nucleotides match TRBD1. This CDR3 has 13 residues. Germline assignment: CDR1 SGHRS and CDR2 YFSETQ. The V and J ends lost 0 bases and 10 bases, in that order; junction bases with no gene match: 3. The CDR3: CASSLDPGGEQFF. The CDR3 DNA reads TGCGCCAGCAGCTTGGACCCAGGGGGCGAGCAGTTCTTC.

This clone has just one count. The chain combines TRBV10-3 with TRBJ2-1; 11 positions match TRBD2. CDR3 length equals 15 residues. J was trimmed by 9 bases and V by 3 bases; bases with no gene match: 7. Germline CDR1 and CDR2: ENHRY and SYGVKD. The CDR3 nucleotides read TGTGCCATCAGTGAACTAGCGGGAGAATTTGGTGAGCAGTTCTTC. As protein: CAISELAGEFGEQFF.

The chain recombines TRBV19 with TRBJ2-3; 9 bases are shared with TRBD2. This CDR3 spans 15 amino acids. With 6 bases clipped from V and 0 bases from J, the junction kept 4 bases outside the gene matches. Germline CDR1 and CDR2: LNHDA and SQIVND (reference sequence). The CDR3, as DNA: TGTGCCAGTAGGTCTAGCGGGGCCAGCACAGATACGCAGTATTTT. Protein: CASRSSGASTDTQYF.